The sequence of this T cell receptor beta chain was determined in a study of cytomegalovirus exposure and HLA in healthy donors. Findings and limits, study-wide: Most sequenced TCRs were rare (though some public TCRs occurred in many donors).

With 60 Vbeta and 13 Jbeta primers, the PCR was carried out. Authors' processing steps: About 12 million of the roughly 80 million unique TCR beta chains counted in a later analysis were shared. Using immunoSEQ multiplex PCR, the repertoire was profiled, and TCRdb retains in-frame clones only, with some absent. The V and J calls and clone size are taken from that table; D and trimming were inferred from the DNA. Altogether about 170,000 clones are present, 80% to 90% being singletons, with the ten largest covering approximately 2.3%. The CDR3 is 15 residues long. Germline values: CDR1 SQVTM, CDR2 ANQGSEA. Trimming removed 0 bases from V and 4 bases from J, with 12 bases in between. With respect to this clone: Its cognate antigen is unknown.

Material for sequencing was PBMCs. The source is a man younger than 30 in good health and CMV-seropositive. V gene TRBV29-1 combines with J gene TRBJ2-2, with D uncertain. The chain's CDR3 is CSVEDSYGSTGELFF. The CDR3 DNA reads TGCAGCGTTGAAGATTCGTACGGGTCCACCGGGGAGCTGTTTTTT.